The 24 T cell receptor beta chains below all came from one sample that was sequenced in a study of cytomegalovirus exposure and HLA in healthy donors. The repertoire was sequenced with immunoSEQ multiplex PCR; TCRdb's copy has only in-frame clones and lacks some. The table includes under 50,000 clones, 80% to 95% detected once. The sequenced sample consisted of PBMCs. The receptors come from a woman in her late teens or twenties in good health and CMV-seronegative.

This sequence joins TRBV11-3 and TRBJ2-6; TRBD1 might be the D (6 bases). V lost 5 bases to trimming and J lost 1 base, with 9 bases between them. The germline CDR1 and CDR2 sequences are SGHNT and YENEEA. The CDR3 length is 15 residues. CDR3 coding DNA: TGTGCCAGCAGCCAGGGGAGTTCTGGGGCCAACGTCCTGACTTTC. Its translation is CASSQGSSGANVLTF. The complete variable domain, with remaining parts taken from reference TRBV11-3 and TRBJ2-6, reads EAGVVQSPRYKIIEKKQPVAFWCNPISGHNTLYWYLQNLGQGPELLIRYENEEAVDDSQLPKDRFSAERLKGVDSTLKIQPAELGDSAVYLCASSQGSSGANVLTFGAGSRLTVL.

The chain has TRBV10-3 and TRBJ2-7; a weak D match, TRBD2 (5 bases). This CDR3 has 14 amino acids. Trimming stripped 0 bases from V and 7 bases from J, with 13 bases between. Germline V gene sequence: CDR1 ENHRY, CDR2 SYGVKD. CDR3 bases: TGTGCCATCAGTGAGTCGGTCGGGAAGAGGGAGCAGTACTTC. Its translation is CAISESVGKREQYF.

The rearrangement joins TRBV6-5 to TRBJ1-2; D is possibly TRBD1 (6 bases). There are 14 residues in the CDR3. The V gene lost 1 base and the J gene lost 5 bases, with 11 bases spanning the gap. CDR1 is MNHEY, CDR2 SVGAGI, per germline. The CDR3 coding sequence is TGTGCCAGCAGTTACTTGGGGGCCGGGTATGGCTACACCTTC. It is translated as CASSYLGAGYGYTF.

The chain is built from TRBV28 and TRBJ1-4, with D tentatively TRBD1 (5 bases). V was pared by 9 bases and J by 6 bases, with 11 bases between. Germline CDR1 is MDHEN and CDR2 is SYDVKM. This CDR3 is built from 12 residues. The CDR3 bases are TGTGCCAGTCATATAGGGGATGAAAAACTGTTTTTT. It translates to CASHIGDEKLFF.

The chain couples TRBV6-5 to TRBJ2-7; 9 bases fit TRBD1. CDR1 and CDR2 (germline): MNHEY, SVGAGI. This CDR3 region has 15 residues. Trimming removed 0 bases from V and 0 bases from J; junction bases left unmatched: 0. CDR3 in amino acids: CASSYSTGGSYEQYF. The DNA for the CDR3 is TGTGCCAGCAGTTACTCGACAGGGGGCTCCTACGAGCAGTACTTC.

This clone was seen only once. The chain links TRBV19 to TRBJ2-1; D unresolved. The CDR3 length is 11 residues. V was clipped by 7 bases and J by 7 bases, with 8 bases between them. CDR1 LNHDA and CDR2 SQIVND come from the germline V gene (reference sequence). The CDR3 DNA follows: TGTGCCAGTACGAACGGGAATGAGCAGTTCTTC. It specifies CASTNGNEQFF.

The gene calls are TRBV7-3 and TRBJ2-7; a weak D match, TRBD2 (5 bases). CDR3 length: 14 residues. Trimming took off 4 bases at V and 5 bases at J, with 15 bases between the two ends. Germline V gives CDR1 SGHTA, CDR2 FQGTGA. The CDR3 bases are TGTGCCAGCAGCTCCCCCGGAGGATCTGACGAGCAGTACTTC. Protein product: CASSSPGGSDEQYF.

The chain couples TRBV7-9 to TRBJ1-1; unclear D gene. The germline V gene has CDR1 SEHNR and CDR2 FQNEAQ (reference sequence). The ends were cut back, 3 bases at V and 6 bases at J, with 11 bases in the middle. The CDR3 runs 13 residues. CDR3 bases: TGTGCCAGCAGCTTGCCAGGCTCCCCTGAAGCTTTCTTT. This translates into CASSLPGSPEAFF.

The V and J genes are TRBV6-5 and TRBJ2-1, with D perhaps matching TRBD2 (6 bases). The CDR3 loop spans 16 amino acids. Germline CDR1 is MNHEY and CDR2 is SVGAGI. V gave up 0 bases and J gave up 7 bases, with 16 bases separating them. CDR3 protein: CASSYSEGASNNEQFF. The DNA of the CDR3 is TGTGCCAGCAGTTACTCGGAGGGAGCGAGTAATAATGAGCAGTTCTTC.

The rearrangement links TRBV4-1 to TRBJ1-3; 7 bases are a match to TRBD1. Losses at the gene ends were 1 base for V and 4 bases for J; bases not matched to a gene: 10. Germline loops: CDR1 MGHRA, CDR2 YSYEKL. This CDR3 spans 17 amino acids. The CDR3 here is CASSQVITGVGGNTIYF. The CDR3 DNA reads TGCGCCAGCAGCCAAGTCATTACAGGGGTGGGAGGAAACACCATATATTTT.

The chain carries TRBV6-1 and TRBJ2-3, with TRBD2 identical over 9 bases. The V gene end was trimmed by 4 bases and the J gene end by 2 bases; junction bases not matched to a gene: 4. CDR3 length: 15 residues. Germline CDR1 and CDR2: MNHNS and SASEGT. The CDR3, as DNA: TGTGCCAGCAGTGGGCTAGCGGGGTACACAGATACGCAGTATTTT. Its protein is CASSGLAGYTDTQYF.

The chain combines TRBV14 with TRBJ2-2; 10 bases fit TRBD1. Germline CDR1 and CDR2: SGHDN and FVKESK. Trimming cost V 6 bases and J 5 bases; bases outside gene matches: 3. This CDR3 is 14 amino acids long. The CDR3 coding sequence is TGTGCCAGCAGACGACAGGGGGCAACCGGGGAGCTGTTTTTT. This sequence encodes CASRRQGATGELFF.

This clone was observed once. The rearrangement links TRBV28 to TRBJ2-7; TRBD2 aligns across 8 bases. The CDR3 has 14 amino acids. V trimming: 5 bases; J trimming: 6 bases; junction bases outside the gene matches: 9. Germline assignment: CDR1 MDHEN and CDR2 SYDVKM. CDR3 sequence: CASSPPGTSSEQYF. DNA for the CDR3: TGTGCCAGCAGTCCTCCGGGGACTAGTAGCGAGCAGTACTTC.

CDR3 sequence reads: CAWGRGGSSTDTQYF. DNA for the CDR3: TGTGCCTGGGGTCGAGGGGGATCTAGCACAGATACGCAGTATTTT. The genes are TRBV30 and TRBJ2-3; D is perhaps TRBD1 (6 bases). CDR1 and CDR2 from the germline V gene are GTSNPN and SVGIG (reference sequence). The CDR3 contains 15 residues. V lost 5 bases to trimming and J lost 0 bases, with 15 bases between them. The full variable domain, rest sourced from reference TRBV30 and TRBJ2-3, is SQTIHQWPATLVQPVGSPLSLECTVEGTSNPNLYWYRQAAGRGLQLLFYSVGIGQISSEVPQNLSASRPQDRQFILSSKKLLLSDSGFYLCAWGRGGSSTDTQYFGPGTRLTVL.

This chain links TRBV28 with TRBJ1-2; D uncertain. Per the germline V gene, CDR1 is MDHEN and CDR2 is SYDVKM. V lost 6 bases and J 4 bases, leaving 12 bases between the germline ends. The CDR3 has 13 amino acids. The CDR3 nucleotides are TGTGCCAGCAGGTACCCCCGGTCCTATGGCTACACCTTC. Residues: CASRYPRSYGYTF.

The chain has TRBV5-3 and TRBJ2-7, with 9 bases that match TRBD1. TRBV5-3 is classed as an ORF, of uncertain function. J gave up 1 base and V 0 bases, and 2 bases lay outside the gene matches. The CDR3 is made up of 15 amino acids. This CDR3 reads CARSLAGTGSYEQYF. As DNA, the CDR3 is TGTGCCAGAAGCTTGGCCGGGACAGGGTCCTACGAGCAGTACTTC.

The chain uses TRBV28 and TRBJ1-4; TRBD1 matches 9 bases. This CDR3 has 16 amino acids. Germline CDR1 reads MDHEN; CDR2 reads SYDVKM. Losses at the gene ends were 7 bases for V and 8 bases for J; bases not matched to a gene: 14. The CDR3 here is CASTTAGTGLKEKLFF. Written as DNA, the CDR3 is TGTGCCAGCACCACGGCGGGGACAGGGTTAAAGGAAAAACTGTTTTTT.

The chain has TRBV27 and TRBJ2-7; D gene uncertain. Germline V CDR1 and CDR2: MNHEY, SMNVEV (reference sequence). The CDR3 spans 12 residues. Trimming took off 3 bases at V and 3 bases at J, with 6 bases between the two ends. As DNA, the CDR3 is TGTGCCAGCAGTTTTAACAGCTACGAGCAGTACTTC. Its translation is CASSFNSYEQYF.

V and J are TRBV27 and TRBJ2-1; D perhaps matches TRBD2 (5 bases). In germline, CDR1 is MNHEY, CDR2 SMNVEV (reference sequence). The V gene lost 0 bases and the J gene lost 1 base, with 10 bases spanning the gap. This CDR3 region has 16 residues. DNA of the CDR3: TGTGCCAGCAGTTTATCGACGGGGAAATCCTACAATGAGCAGTTCTTC. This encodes CASSLSTGKSYNEQFF.

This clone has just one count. CDR3 bases: TGTGCCAGCTCACGGGCGGATACGCAGTATTTT. Amino acids: CASSRADTQYF. V is TRBV18 and J is TRBJ2-3; D is unresolved. Trimming pared 4 bases from V and 6 bases from J, leaving 5 bases between. Looked up from germline, CDR1 is KGHSH and CDR2 is LQKENI. The CDR3 has 11 residues.

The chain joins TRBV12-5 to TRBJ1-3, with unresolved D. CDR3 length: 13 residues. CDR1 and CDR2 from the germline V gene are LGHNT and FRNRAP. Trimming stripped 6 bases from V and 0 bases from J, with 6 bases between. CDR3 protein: CASGLGSGNTIYF. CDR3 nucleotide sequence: TGTGCTAGTGGCCTCGGCTCTGGAAACACCATATATTTT.

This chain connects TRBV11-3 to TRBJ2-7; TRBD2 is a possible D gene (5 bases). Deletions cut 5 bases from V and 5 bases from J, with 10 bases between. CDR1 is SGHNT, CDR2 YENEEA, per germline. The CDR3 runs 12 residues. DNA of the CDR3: TGTGCCAGCAGCACCGACGGGAACGAGCAGTACTTC. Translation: CASSTDGNEQYF.

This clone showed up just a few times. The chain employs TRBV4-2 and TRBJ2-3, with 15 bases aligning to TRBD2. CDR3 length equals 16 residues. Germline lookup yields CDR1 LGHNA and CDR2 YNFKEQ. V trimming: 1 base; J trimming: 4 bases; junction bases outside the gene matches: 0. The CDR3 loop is CASSQGTSGGADTQYF. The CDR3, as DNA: TGTGCCAGCAGCCAAGGGACTAGCGGGGGGGCAGATACGCAGTATTTT.

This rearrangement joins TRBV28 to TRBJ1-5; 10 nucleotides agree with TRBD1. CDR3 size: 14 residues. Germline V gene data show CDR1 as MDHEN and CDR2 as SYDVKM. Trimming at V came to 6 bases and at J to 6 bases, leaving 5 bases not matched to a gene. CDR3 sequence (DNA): TGTGCCAGCAGCGACAGGGGGCACAGTCAGCCCCAGCATTTT. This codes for CASSDRGHSQPQHF. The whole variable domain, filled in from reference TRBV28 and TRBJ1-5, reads DVKVTQSSRYLVKRTGEKVFLECVQDMDHENMFWYRQDPGLGLRLIYFSYDVKMKEKGDIPEGYSVSREKKERFSLILESASTNQTSMYLCASSDRGHSQPQHFGDGTRLSIL.